This T cell receptor beta chain was documented in a study of control samples from healthy donors and cancer patients. V was cut by 3 bases and J by 11 bases, with 18 bases left in between. Germline V gene lookup returns CDR1 SGHDT and CDR2 YYEEEE. The CDR3 sequence is 14 residues long. Produced via immunoSEQ multiplex PCR; TCRdb's table is partial and in-frame only. Of tens of thousands of clones listed, about 87% are singletons. The receptor comes from a man aged 45 to 65 in good health. The rearrangement joins TRBV5-6 to TRBJ1-3, with a tentative D call TRBD1 (6 bases). The material sequenced was blood. CDR3 amino acids: CASSSSGKGDPIYF. In DNA, the CDR3 is TGTGCCAGCAGCTCATCAGGGAAGGGGGACCCCATATATTTT.